Listed below are T cell receptor beta chains from one sample, sequenced in a study of control samples from healthy donors and cancer patients. TCRdb's copy holds only in-frame clones and misses some; the assay was immunoSEQ multiplex PCR. Its table lists some 190,000 clones. The material sequenced was blood. The receptors stem from a woman aged 30 to 39 in good health. The CDR3 runs from the conserved cysteine through the conserved F or W. A D gene is named only where the DNA matches it firmly.

V: TRBV6-5
J: TRBJ1-2
D: TRBD1
CDR3: CASRLRQGARGGYTF
DNA: TGTGCCAGCAGGCTACGACAGGGGGCGCGAGGTGGCTACACCTTC

V: TRBV3-1/TRBV3-2
J: TRBJ2-3
D: .
CDR3: CASSQRGTQYF
DNA: TGTGCCAGCAGCCAACGGGGGACGCAGTATTTT

V: TRBV12-3/TRBV12-4
J: TRBJ2-5
D: TRBD1
CDR3: CASSSSGQGRYF
DNA: TGTGCCAGCAGCAGCTCCGGACAGGGTCGGTACTTC

V: TRBV3-1/TRBV3-2
J: TRBJ2-7
D: .
CDR3: CASSQGRYEQYF
DNA: TGTGCCAGCAGCCAAGGGCGGTACGAGCAGTACTTC

V: TRBV28
J: TRBJ2-1
D: .
CDR3: CASSVYMSSYNEQFF
DNA: TGTGCCAGCTCCGTGTATATGAGCTCCTACAATGAGCAGTTCTTC

V: TRBV25-1
J: TRBJ1-3
D: .
CDR3: CASSPTGLSGNTIYF
DNA: TGTGCCAGCAGCCCGACAGGACTCTCTGGAAACACCATATATTTT

V: TRBV28
J: TRBJ1-4
D: .
CDR3: CASSFDLGTNEKLFF
DNA: TGTGCCAGCAGCTTTGACTTGGGAACTAATGAAAAACTGTTTTTT

V: TRBV28
J: TRBJ2-3
D: .
CDR3: CASTRGTDTQYF
DNA: TGTGCCAGCACACGAGGAACAGATACGCAGTATTTT

V: TRBV4-1
J: TRBJ2-3
D: TRBD1
CDR3: CASNSIQGADTQYF
DNA: TGCGCCAGCAACTCCATTCAGGGGGCAGATACGCAGTATTTT

V: TRBV12-3/TRBV12-4
J: TRBJ2-7
D: TRBD1
CDR3: CASNHDRVHEQYF
DNA: TGTGCCAGCAACCACGACAGGGTGCACGAGCAGTACTTC

V: TRBV29-1
J: TRBJ2-5
D: .
CDR3: CSVEQGLETQYF
DNA: TGCAGCGTTGAACAGGGTCTCGAGACCCAGTACTTC

V: TRBV4-1
J: TRBJ1-1
D: TRBD1
CDR3: CASSQTGQTFEAFF
DNA: TGCGCCAGCAGCCAAACGGGACAGACCTTCGAAGCTTTCTTT

V: TRBV7-3
J: TRBJ1-5
D: .
CDR3: CASSPGGSSNQPQHF
DNA: TGTGCCAGCAGCCCAGGAGGGTCCAGCAATCAGCCCCAGCATTTT

V: TRBV6-1
J: TRBJ1-3
D: .
CDR3: CASSEGGRVERLKTIYF
DNA: TGTGCCAGCAGTGAAGGGGGTCGGGTGGAGAGATTAAAGACCATATATTTT

V: TRBV25-1
J: TRBJ2-7
D: TRBD2
CDR3: CASSQTVSGGSSYEQYF
DNA: TGTGCCAGCAGCCAGACAGTTAGCGGGGGGAGCTCCTACGAGCAGTACTTC

V: TRBV6-6
J: TRBJ2-7
D: .
CDR3: CASSPTGFQASYEQYF
DNA: TGTGCCAGCAGTCCAACAGGATTTCAAGCCTCCTACGAGCAGTACTTC